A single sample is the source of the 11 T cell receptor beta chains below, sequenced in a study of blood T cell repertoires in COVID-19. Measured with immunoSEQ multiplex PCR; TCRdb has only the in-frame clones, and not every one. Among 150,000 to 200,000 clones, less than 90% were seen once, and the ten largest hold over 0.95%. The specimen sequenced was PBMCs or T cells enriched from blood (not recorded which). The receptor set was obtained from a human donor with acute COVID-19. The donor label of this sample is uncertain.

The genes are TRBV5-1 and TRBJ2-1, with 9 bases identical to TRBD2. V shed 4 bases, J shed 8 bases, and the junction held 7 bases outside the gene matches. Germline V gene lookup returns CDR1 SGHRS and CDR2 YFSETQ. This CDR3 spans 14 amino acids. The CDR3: CASSLGGGAHEQFF. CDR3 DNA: TGCGCCAGCAGCCTGGGCGGGGGGGCACATGAGCAGTTCTTC.

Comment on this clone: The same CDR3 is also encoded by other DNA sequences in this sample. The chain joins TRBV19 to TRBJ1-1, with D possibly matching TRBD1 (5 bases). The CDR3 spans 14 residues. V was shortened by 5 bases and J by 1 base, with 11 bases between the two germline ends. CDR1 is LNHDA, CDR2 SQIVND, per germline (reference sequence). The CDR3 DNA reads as TGTGCCAGTAGTCCTCAGGGCGCGAACACTGAAGCTTTCTTT. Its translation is CASSPQGANTEAFF.

The CDR3 bases are TGCAGCGTTGGACAGGCAGATGGCTACACCTTC. It translates to CSVGQADGYTF. The chain couples TRBV29-1 to TRBJ1-2; possibly TRBD1 for D (6 bases). CDR3 length equals 11 residues. In germline, CDR1 is SQVTM, CDR2 ANQGSEA. V shed 4 bases and J shed 6 bases, with 9 bases lying between them.

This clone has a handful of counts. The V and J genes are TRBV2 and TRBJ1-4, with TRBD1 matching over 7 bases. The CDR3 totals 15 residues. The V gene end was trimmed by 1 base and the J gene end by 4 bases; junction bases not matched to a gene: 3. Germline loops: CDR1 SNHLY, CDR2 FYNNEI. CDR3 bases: TGTGCCAGCAGTGAAGGGAGGGGGCGTAATGAAAAACTGTTTTTT. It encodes CASSEGRGRNEKLFF.

CDR3 amino acids: CASSTGAYEKLFF. As DNA, the CDR3 is TGTGCCAGCTCGACAGGGGCTTATGAAAAACTGTTTTTT. The chain carries TRBV18 and TRBJ1-4, with 8 bases that match TRBD1. The ends lost 6 bases at V and 6 bases at J; junction bases unmatched: 3. The germline V gene has CDR1 KGHSH and CDR2 LQKENI. The CDR3 covers 13 residues.

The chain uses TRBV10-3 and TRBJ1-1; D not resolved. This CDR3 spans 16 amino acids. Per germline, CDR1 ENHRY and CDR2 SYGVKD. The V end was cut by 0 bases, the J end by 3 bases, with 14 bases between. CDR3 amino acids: CAISESIVVKYTEAFF. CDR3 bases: TGTGCCATCAGTGAGTCGATAGTGGTAAAATACACTGAAGCTTTCTTT.

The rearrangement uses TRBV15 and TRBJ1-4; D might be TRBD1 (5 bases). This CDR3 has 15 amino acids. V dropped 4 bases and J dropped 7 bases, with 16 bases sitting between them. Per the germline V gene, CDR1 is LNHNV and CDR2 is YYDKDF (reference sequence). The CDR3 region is CATSTPGWPSEKLFF. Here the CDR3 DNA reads TGTGCCACCAGCACCCCAGGGTGGCCCAGTGAAAAACTGTTTTTT.

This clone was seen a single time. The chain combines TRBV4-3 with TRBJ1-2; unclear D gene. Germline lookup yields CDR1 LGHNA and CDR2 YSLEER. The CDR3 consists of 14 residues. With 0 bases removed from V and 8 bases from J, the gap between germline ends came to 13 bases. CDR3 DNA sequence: TGCGCCAGCAGCCAAGAGATGCAGCGCGGCGGCTACACCTTC. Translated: CASSQEMQRGGYTF.

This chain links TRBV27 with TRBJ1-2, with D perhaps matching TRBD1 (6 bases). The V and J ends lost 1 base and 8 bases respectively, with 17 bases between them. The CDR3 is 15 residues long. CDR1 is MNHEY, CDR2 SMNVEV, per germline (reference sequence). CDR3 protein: CASSLYPRGQFGYTF. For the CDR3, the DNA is TGTGCCAGCAGTTTATATCCGAGGGGACAATTCGGCTACACCTTC.

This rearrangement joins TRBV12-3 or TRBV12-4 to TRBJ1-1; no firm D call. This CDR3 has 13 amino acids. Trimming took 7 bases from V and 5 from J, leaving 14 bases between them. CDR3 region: CASTSRGGTEAFF. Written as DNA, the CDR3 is TGTGCCAGCACCTCCCGGGGAGGGACTGAAGCTTTCTTT.

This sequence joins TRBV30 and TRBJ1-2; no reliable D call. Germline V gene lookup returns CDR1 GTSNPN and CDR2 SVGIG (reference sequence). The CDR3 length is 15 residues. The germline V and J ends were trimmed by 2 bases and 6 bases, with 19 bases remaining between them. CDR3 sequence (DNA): TGTGCCTGGAGTTACGGGAAGAGCAGCTCAGATGGCTACACCTTC. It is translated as CAWSYGKSSSDGYTF.